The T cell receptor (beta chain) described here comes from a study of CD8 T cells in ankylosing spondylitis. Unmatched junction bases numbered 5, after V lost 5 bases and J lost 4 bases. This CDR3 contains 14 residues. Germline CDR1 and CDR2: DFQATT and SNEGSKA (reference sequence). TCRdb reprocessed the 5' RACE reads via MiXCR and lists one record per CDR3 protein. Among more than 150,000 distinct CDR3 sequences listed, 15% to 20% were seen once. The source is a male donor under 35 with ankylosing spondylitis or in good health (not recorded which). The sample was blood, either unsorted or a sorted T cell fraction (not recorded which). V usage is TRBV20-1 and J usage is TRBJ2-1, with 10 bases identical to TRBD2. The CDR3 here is CSAYSGRTYNEQFF. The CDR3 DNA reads TGCAGTGCTTATAGCGGGAGGACGTACAATGAGCAGTTCTTC.